These T cell receptor beta chains were read from a single sample in a study of response to subunit inactivated influenza vaccine. TCRdb itself ran the RT-PCR reads through MiXCR, one entry per CDR3 protein. The sample shows approximately 500,000 distinct CDR3 sequences, 14% of them seen only once. The sequences come from PBMCs from blood, collected 11 to 12 days after vaccination. The source is a man in his fifties who received an inactivated influenza vaccine. The CDR3 runs from the conserved cysteine through the conserved F or W. D genes are given only for firm matches. Part of the rows lack a size; the others show once, few, many or a class for expanded clones.

d_gene: TRBD2
v_gene: TRBV4-2
abundance: many
j_gene: TRBJ2-1
CDR3aa: CASSQDEELAGVFPDNEQFF
CDR3nt: TGTGCCAGCAGCCAAGATGAGGAACTAGCGGGAGTTTTTCCCGACAATGAGCAGTTCTTC

d_gene: .
v_gene: TRBV18
abundance: few
j_gene: TRBJ2-7
CDR3aa: CASSPGLTGEQYF
CDR3nt: TGTGCCAGCTCACCGGGGCTCACGGGGGAGCAGTACTTC

d_gene: TRBD1
v_gene: TRBV7-2
abundance: few
j_gene: TRBJ1-4
CDR3aa: CASSPRQGAREKLFF
CDR3nt: TGTGCCAGCAGCCCACGACAGGGGGCGAGGGAAAAACTGTTTTTT

d_gene: .
v_gene: TRBV11-3
abundance: .
j_gene: TRBJ2-1
CDR3aa: CASSLGGQSYNEQFF
CDR3nt: TGTGCCAGCAGCTTAGGTGGGCAGTCCTACAATGAGCAGTTCTTC

d_gene: TRBD1
v_gene: TRBV28
abundance: few
j_gene: TRBJ1-2
CDR3aa: CASSLGTGQTYGYTF
CDR3nt: TGTGCCAGCAGCTTAGGGACAGGGCAAACCTATGGCTACACCTTC

d_gene: TRBD1
v_gene: TRBV4-2
abundance: few
j_gene: TRBJ1-5
CDR3aa: CASSQGQGYNSNQPQHF
CDR3nt: TGTGCCAGCAGCCAAGGACAGGGATATAATAGCAATCAGCCCCAGCATTTT

d_gene: .
v_gene: TRBV29-1
abundance: once
j_gene: TRBJ1-1
CDR3aa: CSVESGGNTEAFF
CDR3nt: TGCAGCGTTGAAAGTGGGGGGAACACTGAAGCTTTCTTT

d_gene: .
v_gene: TRBV12-3/TRBV12-4
abundance: many
j_gene: TRBJ2-6
CDR3aa: CASSLWGAGANVLTF
CDR3nt: TGTGCCAGCAGTTTATGGGGGGCTGGGGCCAACGTCCTGACTTTC

d_gene: TRBD1
v_gene: TRBV4-1
abundance: .
j_gene: TRBJ1-2
CDR3aa: CASSPPTGYYGYTF
CDR3nt: TGCGCCAGCAGCCCGCCGACAGGGTACTATGGCTACACCTTC

d_gene: TRBD1
v_gene: TRBV5-1
abundance: many
j_gene: TRBJ1-1
CDR3aa: CASSSGQVYTEAFF
CDR3nt: TGCGCCAGCAGCTCGGGACAGGTTTACACTGAAGCTTTCTTT

d_gene: .
v_gene: TRBV7-2
abundance: few
j_gene: TRBJ2-7
CDR3aa: CASNPGVTIYEQYF
CDR3nt: TGTGCCAGCAATCCCGGGGTGACGATCTACGAGCAGTACTTC

d_gene: TRBD2
v_gene: TRBV20-1
abundance: few
j_gene: TRBJ2-5
CDR3aa: CSATQTSGEETQYF
CDR3nt: TGCAGTGCTACACAAACTAGCGGGGAAGAGACCCAGTACTTC

d_gene: .
v_gene: TRBV6-2/TRBV6-3
abundance: .
j_gene: TRBJ2-7
CDR3aa: CASSYSFHEQYF
CDR3nt: TGTGCCAGCAGTTACTCTTTCCACGAGCAGTACTTC

d_gene: .
v_gene: TRBV10-3
abundance: few
j_gene: TRBJ1-3
CDR3aa: CAIRGGHPAGNTIYF
CDR3nt: TGTGCCATCAGGGGTGGACACCCGGCGGGAAACACCATATATTTT

d_gene: .
v_gene: TRBV4-3
abundance: few
j_gene: TRBJ1-5
CDR3aa: CASSQDTAGVNQPQHF
CDR3nt: TGCGCCAGCAGCCAAGATACAGCTGGGGTCAATCAGCCCCAGCATTTT

d_gene: .
v_gene: TRBV27
abundance: many
j_gene: TRBJ1-1
CDR3aa: CASSPGTRNTEAFF
CDR3nt: TGTGCCAGCAGTCCTGGGACAAGGAACACTGAAGCTTTCTTT

d_gene: TRBD2
v_gene: TRBV20-1
abundance: .
j_gene: TRBJ2-3
CDR3aa: CSASAGAADTQYF
CDR3nt: TGCAGTGCTAGCGCGGGAGCGGCAGATACGCAGTATTTT

d_gene: TRBD1
v_gene: TRBV5-1
abundance: few
j_gene: TRBJ1-5
CDR3aa: CASSLTGQGNQPQHF
CDR3nt: TGCGCCAGCAGCTTGACGGGACAGGGTAATCAGCCCCAGCATTTT

d_gene: .
v_gene: TRBV29-1
abundance: few
j_gene: TRBJ1-1
CDR3aa: CSVGGTLEAFF
CDR3nt: TGCAGCGTTGGGGGGACCCTCGAAGCTTTCTTT

d_gene: .
v_gene: TRBV20-1
abundance: .
j_gene: TRBJ2-1
CDR3aa: CGVRRTGNEQFF
CDR3nt: TGCGGCGTCCGGAGGACCGGTAATGAGCAGTTCTTC

d_gene: TRBD2
v_gene: TRBV28
abundance: .
j_gene: TRBJ2-1
CDR3aa: CASSPRTSGSSEQFF
CDR3nt: TGTGCCAGCAGTCCACGGACTAGCGGGAGTAGTGAGCAGTTCTTC

d_gene: .
v_gene: TRBV7-2
abundance: few
j_gene: TRBJ1-6
CDR3aa: CASSLGAANLNSPLHF
CDR3nt: TGTGCCAGCAGCTTAGGGGCAGCTAATTTGAATTCACCCCTCCACTTT

d_gene: .
v_gene: TRBV3-1
abundance: many
j_gene: TRBJ2-7
CDR3aa: CASSQGSEQYF
CDR3nt: TGTGCCAGCAGCCAGGGCTCCGAGCAGTACTTC

d_gene: .
v_gene: TRBV9
abundance: many
j_gene: TRBJ2-7
CDR3aa: CASSVGGTAAYEQYF
CDR3nt: TGTGCCAGCAGCGTAGGCGGGACAGCTGCCTACGAGCAGTACTTC

d_gene: .
v_gene: TRBV7-8
abundance: .
j_gene: TRBJ1-1
CDR3aa: CASSLDPKAEAFF
CDR3nt: TGTGCCAGCAGCTTAGACCCTAAAGCTGAAGCTTTCTTT

d_gene: TRBD2
v_gene: TRBV20-1
abundance: few
j_gene: TRBJ2-7
CDR3aa: CSARGIPSLAGGSYEQYF
CDR3nt: TGCAGTGCTAGAGGTATCCCCTCTTTAGCGGGAGGCTCCTACGAGCAGTACTTC

d_gene: .
v_gene: TRBV7-2
abundance: .
j_gene: TRBJ2-7
CDR3aa: CASSWSRYEQYF
CDR3nt: TGTGCCAGCAGCTGGTCCCGCTACGAGCAGTACTTC

d_gene: .
v_gene: TRBV4-2
abundance: .
j_gene: TRBJ2-3
CDR3aa: CASSQEETRTDTQYF
CDR3nt: TGTGCCAGCAGCCAAGAAGAGACTAGGACAGATACGCAGTATTTT

d_gene: .
v_gene: TRBV3-1
abundance: few
j_gene: TRBJ2-7
CDR3aa: CASSQAPHYEQYF
CDR3nt: TGTGCCAGCAGCCAGGCACCACACTACGAGCAGTACTTC

d_gene: TRBD1
v_gene: TRBV7-2
abundance: many
j_gene: TRBJ1-2
CDR3aa: CASSRTGQGLDGYTF
CDR3nt: TGTGCCAGCAGCAGAACGGGACAGGGGCTCGATGGCTACACCTTC

d_gene: TRBD2
v_gene: TRBV3-1
abundance: few
j_gene: TRBJ2-1
CDR3aa: CASSQEGRTSDEQFF
CDR3nt: TGTGCCAGCAGCCAAGAAGGAAGGACTAGCGATGAGCAGTTCTTC

d_gene: TRBD2
v_gene: TRBV9
abundance: few
j_gene: TRBJ2-1
CDR3aa: CASSVGLAGTYNEQFF
CDR3nt: TGTGCCAGCAGCGTAGGACTAGCGGGGACCTACAATGAGCAGTTCTTC

d_gene: .
v_gene: TRBV2
abundance: many
j_gene: TRBJ1-5
CDR3aa: CASTLTGDWIGNQPQHF
CDR3nt: TGTGCCAGCACTCTAACCGGAGATTGGATCGGCAATCAGCCCCAGCATTTT

d_gene: .
v_gene: TRBV6-1
abundance: .
j_gene: TRBJ2-1
CDR3aa: CASKRQGGLNEQFF
CDR3nt: TGTGCCAGCAAAAGGCAGGGTGGTCTGAATGAGCAGTTCTTC

d_gene: .
v_gene: TRBV3-1
abundance: many
j_gene: TRBJ1-6
CDR3aa: CASSQGFAPLHF
CDR3nt: TGTGCCAGCAGCCAAGGCTTCGCACCCCTCCACTTT

d_gene: .
v_gene: TRBV4-1
abundance: .
j_gene: TRBJ1-4
CDR3aa: CASSHLGEKLFF
CDR3nt: TGCGCCAGCAGCCACTTAGGTGAAAAACTGTTTTTT

d_gene: TRBD1
v_gene: TRBV12-3/TRBV12-4
abundance: few
j_gene: TRBJ1-1
CDR3aa: CASSSSGQGASEAFF
CDR3nt: TGTGCCAGCAGTTCGTCGGGACAGGGGGCATCTGAAGCTTTCTTT

d_gene: .
v_gene: TRBV6-1
abundance: .
j_gene: TRBJ2-4
CDR3aa: CASSHLEKAKNIQYF
CDR3nt: TGTGCCAGCAGCCACCTGGAGAAAGCCAAAAACATTCAGTACTTC

d_gene: TRBD1
v_gene: TRBV20-1
abundance: .
j_gene: TRBJ2-1
CDR3aa: CSKPGQGFYEQFF
CDR3nt: TGCAGTAAACCGGGACAGGGGTTCTATGAGCAGTTCTTC

d_gene: .
v_gene: TRBV3-2
abundance: .
j_gene: TRBJ1-2
CDR3aa: CASSGAANYGYTF
CDR3nt: TGTGCCTCCTCCGGGGCGGCTAACTATGGCTACACCTTC

d_gene: .
v_gene: TRBV6-2/TRBV6-3
abundance: .
j_gene: TRBJ2-2
CDR3aa: CASSFGPERELFF
CDR3nt: TGTGCCAGCAGTTTCGGACCCGAGAGGGAGCTGTTTTTT

d_gene: .
v_gene: TRBV3-1
abundance: .
j_gene: TRBJ2-7
CDR3aa: CASSQAAPYEQYF
CDR3nt: TGTGCCAGCAGCCAAGCAGCTCCCTACGAGCAGTACTTC